This T cell receptor (beta chain) was sequenced in a study of Graves' ophthalmopathy and Graves' hyperthyroidism. As the template, RNA transcripts were used to amplify TCR beta CDR3 regions. HTBI primers were employed in first-round RT-PCR, then a second-round multiplex PCR followed. TCRdb re-called the multiplex PCR reads with MiXCR, one entry per CDR3 protein. The sample consists of about 480,000 distinct CDR3 sequences, under 15% of them appearing once. V lost 0 bases, J lost 1 base, and 13 bases lay in between. The CDR3 covers 16 residues. Germline CDR1 SGDLS, CDR2 YYNGEE. This clonotype was found many times.

Source material: blood. The TCR was taken from a woman in her 30s with Graves' ophthalmopathy. The genes are TRBV9 and TRBJ2-5, with a possible D match to TRBD2 (5 bases). In nucleotides, the CDR3 is TGTGCCAGCAGCGTAGGATTTGGAGGCCTCCAAGAGACCCAGTACTTC. Translating gives CASSVGFGGLQETQYF. Full variable domain (rest looked up from reference TRBV9 and TRBJ2-5): DSGVTQTPKHLITATGQRVTLRCSPRSGDLSVYWYQQSLDQGLQFLIQYYNGEERAKGNILERFSAQQFPDLHSELNLSSLELGDSALYFCASSVGFGGLQETQYFGPGTRLLVL.